Listed here are 23 T cell receptor beta chains from one sample, sequenced in a study of T cells expressing NK-cell markers. TCRdb reprocessed the 5' RACE reads and keeps a single row for each CDR3 protein, giving no DNA. This listing includes under 600,000 distinct CDR3 sequences. Sequenced sample: blood T cells: a sorted CD56 or NKG2C T cell subset, CD4+ or CD8+ T cells, or bulk PBMC T cells (not recorded which). These receptors were collected from a woman aged 45-65 years in good health.

The gene calls are TRBV12-3 or TRBV12-4 and TRBJ2-5; there is no DNA to check the TCRdb D call of TRBD1. This CDR3 is 14 amino acids long. The CDR3 protein is CASRQSGQLETQYF.

V usage is TRBV12-3 or TRBV12-4 and J usage is TRBJ1-1; as DNA is missing, the TRBD1 call by TCRdb cannot be tested. The CDR3 loop spans 15 amino acids. Here the CDR3 reads CASSSDRDWNTEAFF.

The rearrangement uses TRBV7-3 and TRBJ2-2. The length of the CDR3 is 14 residues. Germline-derived CDR1 and CDR2 are SGHTA and FQGTGA. This chain's CDR3 is CASSPNPNTGELFF.

This rearrangement joins TRBV7-9 to TRBJ2-1; TCRdb lists TRBD2, though no DNA is available to test this call. This CDR3 comprises 15 residues. Germline CDR1 and CDR2: SEHNR and FQNEAQ (reference sequence). This chain's CDR3 is CASSPSPPAVNEQFF.

The V call is TRBV12-3 or TRBV12-4, the J call TRBJ2-3. The CDR3 runs 15 residues. The chain's CDR3 is CASSLGRVSTDTQYF.

J is TRBJ2-7 and V is TRBV20-1. This CDR3 contains 13 residues. The germline V gene has CDR1 DFQATT and CDR2 SNEGSKA (reference sequence). CDR3 sequence: CSAKENVGYEQYF.

The chain has TRBV3-1 and TRBJ2-1; the TRBD1 assignment by TCRdb is unverifiable without DNA. Germline-derived CDR1 and CDR2 are LGHDT and YNNKEL (reference sequence). This CDR3 contains 16 residues. The CDR3 is CASSQDAAGGYNEQFF.

The chain couples TRBV2 to TRBJ1-2; TCRdb names TRBD1, which stays unverified in the absence of DNA. This CDR3 is 13 amino acids long. Germline V gene lookup returns CDR1 SNHLY and CDR2 FYNNEI. The CDR3 loop is CATGTGPNYGYTF.

The rearrangement links TRBV15 to TRBJ2-3; TCRdb lists TRBD2, though no DNA is available to test this call. Germline V gene data show CDR1 as LNHNV and CDR2 as YYDKDF (reference sequence). The CDR3 length is 16 residues. CDR3 loop: CATSRGSSGSTDTQYF.

The chain employs TRBV4-1 and TRBJ2-2; TCRdb picks TRBD1, but there is no DNA to check that call. The germline V gene encodes CDR1 MGHRA and CDR2 YSYEKL. This CDR3 spans 17 amino acids. The CDR3 is CASSQVMSRAGTGELFF.

The V gene is TRBV6-5, the J gene TRBJ1-6; TCRdb's D call of TRBD1 is untestable without DNA. In germline, CDR1 is MNHEY, CDR2 SVGAGI. The CDR3 is made up of 18 amino acids. CDR3: CASSYSIRGSSYNSPLHF.

The V gene is TRBV12-3 or TRBV12-4, the J gene TRBJ2-6. This CDR3 region has 15 residues. Here the CDR3 reads CASSFRSAGANVLTF.

V is TRBV5-1 and J is TRBJ2-5; TCRdb's D call, TRBD1, is unchecked because there is no DNA. The CDR3 has 16 amino acids. The germline V gene has CDR1 SGHRS and CDR2 YFSETQ. The CDR3 sequence: CASSQVRGTGDETQYF. Full variable domain (rest looked up from reference TRBV5-1 and TRBJ2-5): KAGVTQTPRYLIKTRGQQVTLSCSPISGHRSVSWYQQTPGQGLQFLFEYFSETQRNKGNFPGRFSGRQFSNSRSEMNVSTLELGDSALYLCASSQVRGTGDETQYFGPGTRLLVL.

The V call is TRBV19, the J call TRBJ1-2. The CDR3 is made up of 13 amino acids. The germline V gene has CDR1 LNHDA and CDR2 SQIVND (reference sequence). CDR3 residues: CASSLFANYGYTF.

V usage is TRBV6-4 and J usage is TRBJ2-2; TCRdb's D gene call, TRBD1, goes unchecked for lack of DNA. The CDR3 loop spans 14 amino acids. CDR1 and CDR2 from the germline V gene are MRHNA and SNTAGT. CDR3 sequence: CASSYTGATGELFF.

The rearrangement links TRBV5-1 to TRBJ2-7; without DNA, the TCRdb call of TRBD2 cannot be checked. This CDR3 has 13 residues. The germline V gene has CDR1 SGHRS and CDR2 YFSETQ. The CDR3 reads CASNPSGAYEQYF.

This chain connects TRBV20-1 to TRBJ1-5; TCRdb's assignment of TRBD1 cannot be checked, as there is no DNA. The CDR3 is made up of 14 amino acids. In germline, CDR1 is DFQATT, CDR2 SNEGSKA (reference sequence). The CDR3 loop is CSAQTTGEGQPQHF.

This chain connects TRBV20-1 to TRBJ2-1; TCRdb's assignment of TRBD1 cannot be checked, as there is no DNA. There are 14 residues in the CDR3. CDR1 is DFQATT, CDR2 SNEGSKA, per germline (reference sequence). The CDR3 region is CSVPGHSSYNEQFF.

V and J are TRBV3-1 and TRBJ1-2; TCRdb names TRBD1, which stays unverified in the absence of DNA. In germline, CDR1 is LGHDT, CDR2 YNNKEL (reference sequence). The CDR3 extends over 13 amino acids. This CDR3 reads CASVGGIPTGYTF.

V gene TRBV20-1 combines with J gene TRBJ2-3; lacking DNA, the TRBD1 call made by TCRdb goes unchecked. The CDR3 has 16 residues. Germline loops: CDR1 DFQATT, CDR2 SNEGSKA (reference sequence). This CDR3 is CSATPSGGWGTDTQYF.

The chain uses TRBV20-1 and TRBJ2-5. There are 15 residues in the CDR3. CDR1 is DFQATT, CDR2 SNEGSKA, per germline (reference sequence). CDR3 residues: CSVRVSSPTGETQYF.

The rearrangement links TRBV29-1 to TRBJ2-3; TCRdb's D call of TRBD2 is untestable without DNA. The V gene's germline CDR1 is SQVTM and CDR2 ANQGSEA. The CDR3 loop spans 16 amino acids. CDR3 in amino acids: CSVVAGGLANPTTQYF.

The rearrangement links TRBV3-1 to TRBJ2-1. This CDR3 is built from 13 residues. Looked up from germline, CDR1 is LGHDT and CDR2 is YNNKEL (reference sequence). CDR3 sequence: CASSQDQYDEQFF.